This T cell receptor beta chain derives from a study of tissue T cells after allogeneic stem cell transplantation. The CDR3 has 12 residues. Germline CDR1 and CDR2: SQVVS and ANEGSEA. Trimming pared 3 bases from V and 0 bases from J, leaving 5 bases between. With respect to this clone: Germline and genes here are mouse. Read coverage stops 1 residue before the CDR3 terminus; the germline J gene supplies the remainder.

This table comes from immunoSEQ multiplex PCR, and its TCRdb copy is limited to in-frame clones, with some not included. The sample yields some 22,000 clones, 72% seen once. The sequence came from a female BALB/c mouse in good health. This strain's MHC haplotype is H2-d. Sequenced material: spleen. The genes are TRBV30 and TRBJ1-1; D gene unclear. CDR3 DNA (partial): TGTAGTTCTAGGAATGCAAACACAGAAGTCTTC. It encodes CSSRNANTEVF. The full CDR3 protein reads CSSRNANTEVFF.